This section outlines one TCR beta chain sequence together with its context. Its specificity is unknown. The PCR used 60 Vbeta and 13 Jbeta primers. Libraries were prepared by immunoSEQ multiplex PCR; TCRdb keeps only in-frame clonotypes and omits some of them. The table records over 150,000 clones, just over 75% of them present only once. These data come from a study of cytomegalovirus exposure and HLA in healthy donors. Study as a whole: An early data release held tens of millions of unique TCRs from HLA-typed donors.

Points from the study as a whole: Researchers had no immune exposure information except CMV serostatus available. TCR beta chains numbering 164 were designated cytomegalovirus-associated.

In nominal health when sampled, donors likely had unrecorded immune exposures nonetheless. Source material: PBMCs. This TCR came from a woman aged 25-40 years in good health and CMV-seropositive.

CDR3 residues: CASIPRGLADQETQYF. The CDR3 region has the DNA TGTGCCAGCATTCCCCGCGGGCTAGCGGACCAAGAGACCCAGTACTTC. The chain recombines TRBV2 with TRBJ2-5, with TRBD2 matching 7 bases. Trimming removed 7 bases from V and 0 bases from J; junction bases left unmatched: 11. Germline loops: CDR1 SNHLY, CDR2 FYNNEI. The CDR3 is made up of 16 amino acids.